This T cell receptor (beta chain) was identified during a study of CD8+CD57+ T cells in acquired aplastic anemia. TCR beta VDJ and CDR3 profiles were obtained from a genomic DNA template. TCRdb reanalysed the reads using MiXCR and keeps one entry per CDR3 protein. The sample includes 450,000 to 550,000 distinct CDR3 sequences, more than 25% of them seen just once. In the case of this clonotype: Its specificity is not known.

Per germline, CDR1 SNHLY and CDR2 FYNNEI. The CDR3 is 11 amino acids. The V end was cut by 4 bases, the J end by 3 bases, with 4 bases between. Selection for sequencing was limited to patients who had shown CD8+CD57+ cell expansion by flow cytometry. Study-wide points: The study identified twenty-nine CD8+ CDR3 sequences shared by patients and controls.

The TCR sequence derives from a human donor with aplastic anemia. The sample comprised sorted CD4+, CD8+, or CD8+CD57+ T cells (not recorded which) from PBMCs. The rearrangement joins TRBV2 to TRBJ2-7; D is unresolved. CDR3 sequence (DNA): TGTGCCAGCAGTGTGAACTACGAGCAGTACTTC. Translated, it gives CASSVNYEQYF.